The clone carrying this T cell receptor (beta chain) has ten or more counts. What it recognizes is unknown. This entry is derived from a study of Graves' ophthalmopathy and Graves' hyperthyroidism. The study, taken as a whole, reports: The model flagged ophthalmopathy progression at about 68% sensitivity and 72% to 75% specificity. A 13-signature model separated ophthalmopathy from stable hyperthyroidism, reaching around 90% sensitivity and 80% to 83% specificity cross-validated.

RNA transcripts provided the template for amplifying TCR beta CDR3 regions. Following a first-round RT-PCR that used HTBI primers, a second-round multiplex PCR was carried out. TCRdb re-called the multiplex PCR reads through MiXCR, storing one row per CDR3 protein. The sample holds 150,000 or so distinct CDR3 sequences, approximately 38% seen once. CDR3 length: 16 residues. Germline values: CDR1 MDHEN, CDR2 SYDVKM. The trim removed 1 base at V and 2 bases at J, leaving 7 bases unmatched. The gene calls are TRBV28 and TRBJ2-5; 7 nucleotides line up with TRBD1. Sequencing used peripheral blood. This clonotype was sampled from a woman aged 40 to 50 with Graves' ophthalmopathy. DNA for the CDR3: TGTGCCAGCAGTTTATTCGGGACAGCTAATCAAGAGACCCAGTACTTC. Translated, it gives CASSLFGTANQETQYF.